The following is a TCR beta chain sequence with its context. The target of this receptor is not known. Nothing much larger sits one base from this clone, and base qualities are not available. Ipilimumab was given at 1 mg/kg intravenously on day 1 of selected weeks, and checkpoint therapy started 14 to 28 days after autologous transplant. Patients received nivolumab at 3 mg/kg intravenously on day 1 of weeks 1, 4, 7, 10, and every two weeks through week 26. The study was a Phase Ib clinical trial testing combined checkpoint inhibition with ipilimumab and nivolumab as consolidation after autologous stem cell transplantation. This specimen belongs to a study of ipilimumab plus nivolumab after autologous stem cell transplantation (dated by TCRdb to the early 2020s). For the wider study: The median number of doses received by trial patients was four to six for ipilimumab and 8 for nivolumab. Patients with high-risk diffuse large B cell lymphoma, mature T cell lymphoma, or multiple myeloma undergoing autologous transplant were enrolled in the trial. High-risk transplant-naive patients and patients relapsing within 3 years of a first autologous transplant were included in the myeloma cohort. Fewer than 40 patients made up the trial's intent-to-treat population.

The library relied on the immunoSEQ multiplex PCR assay. Drawn from immuneACCESS, this table holds only the in-frame rearrangements with V and J called that TCRdb kept. Clones are partly lost; checked studies trace under half to an unresolved V gene and leave the rest unexplained. This sample is represented by about 43,000 clones; roughly 88% of them were singletons. Together, the top ten hold about 0.97% of the sample. From its cysteine to its phenylalanine, the CDR3 spans 13 amino acids. Only the CDR3 region is kept as DNA, spanning 39 bases read in frame from base 1. Based on the germline V gene, the CDR1 and CDR2 sequences are KGHSH and LQKENI. The trim is 6 bases for V and 6 bases for J, with a gap of 11 bases between the germline ends. The paper's findings and limits, for the study overall: The authors stated that profiles of the T cell receptor repertoire, regulatory T cell phenotype and gut microbiota provided a biologic rationale for studying this approach further. Combined checkpoint inhibition as post-transplant consolidation was concluded by the authors to appear tolerable.

This specimen was PBMCs, taken in a trial of ipilimumab plus nivolumab as post-transplant consolidation. The receptor comes from a male donor with multiple myeloma. The chain couples TRBV18 to TRBJ1-4, with the identity of the D gene unclear. The base sequence is TGTGCCAGCTCTCAAGAACGGGATGAAAAACTGTTTTTT. It translates to CASSQERDEKLFF.